This record concerns one T cell receptor (beta chain) sequence. What it recognizes is unknown. The entry originates in a study of cytomegalovirus exposure and HLA in healthy donors. The CDR3 contains 15 residues. Losses at the gene ends were 3 bases for V and 7 bases for J; bases not matched to a gene: 11. CDR1 and CDR2 (germline): KGHSH, LQKENI. General study results and limits: Sequencing probably produced one cluster of sequence variants that were highly shared. Most subjects had HLA-A and HLA-B alleles reportedly predicted accurately by TCR beta sequences. In vitro experiments confirmed that a few CMV-associated chains were specific for CMV antigens.

Both 60 Vbeta primers and 13 Jbeta primers went into the PCR. Generated by immunoSEQ multiplex PCR, the TCRdb table keeps only in-frame clones and is missing some. Among hundreds of thousands of clones listed, 60% to 80% were seen once. The V call is TRBV18, the J call TRBJ2-5; TRBD1 aligns across 7 bases. The receptor was isolated from a man aged 18 to 29 in good health and CMV-seronegative. Sequencing input: PBMCs. The CDR3 here is CASSPDGTAFRTQYF. In DNA, the CDR3 is TGTGCCAGCTCACCCGACGGGACAGCTTTCCGGACCCAGTACTTC.